The source of this T cell receptor (beta chain) is a study of monozygotic twins with inflammatory bowel disease. General study results and limits: A reduction in TCRbeta diversity (inverse Simpson) was seen in IBD patients relative to healthy co-twins. Reduced clonotype sharing with other individuals was observed in IBD patients relative to healthy twins, especially with disease activity.

This CDR3 has 14 amino acids. Germline CDR1 is MNHNY and CDR2 is SVGAGI (reference sequence). Molecular identifiers with 6-nucleotide sample barcodes were added during cDNA synthesis via template switching. After re-calling the 5' RACE reads, TCRdb lists one entry per CDR3 protein, DNA absent. The sample totals some 210,000 distinct CDR3 sequences. A note on this clonotype: Its matching antigen is unknown.

V gene TRBV6-6 combines with J gene TRBJ1-2; the D call from TCRdb, TRBD1, cannot be confirmed without DNA. The TCR comes from a human donor with ulcerative colitis or Crohn's disease, or a healthy co-twin of an affected twin (not recorded which). Sequenced: blood. CDR3 amino acids: CASSPGTTNYGYTF.